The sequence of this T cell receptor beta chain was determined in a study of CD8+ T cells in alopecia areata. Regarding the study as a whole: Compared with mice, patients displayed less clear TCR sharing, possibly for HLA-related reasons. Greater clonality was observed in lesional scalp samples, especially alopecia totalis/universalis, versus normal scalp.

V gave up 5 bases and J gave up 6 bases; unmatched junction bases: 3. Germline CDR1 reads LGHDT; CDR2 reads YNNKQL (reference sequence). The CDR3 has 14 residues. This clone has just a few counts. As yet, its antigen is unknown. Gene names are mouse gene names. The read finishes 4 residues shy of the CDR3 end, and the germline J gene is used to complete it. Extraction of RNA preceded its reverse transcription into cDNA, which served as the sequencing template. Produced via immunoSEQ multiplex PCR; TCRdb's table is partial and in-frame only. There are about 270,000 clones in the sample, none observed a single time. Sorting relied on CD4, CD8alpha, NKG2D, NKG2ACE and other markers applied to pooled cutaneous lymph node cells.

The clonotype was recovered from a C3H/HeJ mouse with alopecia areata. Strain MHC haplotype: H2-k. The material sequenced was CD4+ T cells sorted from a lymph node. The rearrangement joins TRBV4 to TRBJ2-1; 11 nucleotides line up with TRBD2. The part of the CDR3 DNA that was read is TGTGCCAGCAGCCGGACTGGGGGGAGTGCT. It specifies CASSRTGGSA. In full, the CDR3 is CASSRTGGSAEQFF.